One T cell receptor beta chain is described in this entry. The antigen is unknown. The sample originates from a study of OX40 agonist ivuxolimab in advanced cancers. On the study more broadly: Clinicians treated patients with ivuxolimab, an agonistic anti-OX40 (CD134) antibody. Ivuxolimab, which patients received intravenously every 2 weeks, was dosed at 0.01 to 10 mg/kg.

Germline CDR1 reads SGHDN; CDR2 reads FVKESK. The CDR3 is made up of 13 amino acids. Libraries were prepared by immunoSEQ multiplex PCR; TCRdb keeps only in-frame clonotypes and omits some of them. The sample includes tens of thousands of clones, more than 75% of them seen just once. Whole-study findings and limits: Clones of CD4+ and CD8+ blood T cells grew by week 6 at doses of 0.1 to 3.0 mg/kg.

The receptor comes from an adult with an advanced solid tumor such as melanoma, head and neck, liver or kidney cancer. The chain joins TRBV14 to TRBJ2-5; 9 positions match TRBD1. The J call could be wrong; TRBJ2-7 is a better fit for the DNA end. The sequenced sample was CD4+ or CD8+ T cells sorted from blood, obtained in a trial of the OX40 agonist ivuxolimab. The CDR3 coding sequence is TGTGCCAGCAGCCGGGACAGGGTGTACGAGCAGTACTTC. Residues: CASSRDRVYEQYF.